The 5 T cell receptor beta chains reported below all come from one sample, sequenced in a study of post-analysis software for immune sequencing data. General observations from the study: Patients carried several TRBV segments more frequently than controls did, and TRBV5-6, TRBV5-1 and TRBV20-1 were among them.

Unique molecular identifiers had been added to the TCR beta cDNA libraries. MiXCR, run by TCRdb on the PCR reads, gives a single entry per CDR3 protein. In the table there are roughly 430,000 distinct CDR3 sequences, less than 40% of which are singletons. No antigen is known for these receptors. The sequencing sample was made of blood. These TCRs come from a girl aged 2-10 years with multiple sclerosis.

This clonotype showed up just a few times. The chain combines TRBV6-5 with TRBJ2-7; D unresolved. The CDR3 contains 9 residues. Trimming shortened V by 6 bases and J by 4 bases, and 1 base separated the two germline ends. The V gene's germline CDR1 is MNHEY and CDR2 SVGAGI. In nucleotides, the CDR3 is TGTGCCAGCAGGTACGAGCAGTACTTC. Translating gives CASRYEQYF.

The genes are TRBV3-1 and TRBJ2-3; D remains unclear. This CDR3 contains 15 residues. The germline CDR1 and CDR2 sequences are LGHDT and YNNKEL (reference sequence). Trimming shortened V by 1 base and J by 3 bases, and 11 bases separated the two germline ends. CDR3 nucleotides: TGTGCCAGCAGCCAAGTGACGGATACAACAGATACGCAGTATTTT. Translation: CASSQVTDTTDTQYF.

The chain employs TRBV6-2 or TRBV6-3 and TRBJ1-1; D is unclear. V was shortened by 0 bases and J by 3 bases, with 14 bases between the two germline ends. Per germline, CDR1 MNHEY and CDR2 SVGEGT. CDR3 size: 16 residues. In DNA form, the CDR3 reads TGTGCCAGCAGTTACTCAATAGACCCGCTCGACACTGAAGCTTTCTTT. This codes for CASSYSIDPLDTEAFF.

The chain is built from TRBV4-3 and TRBJ2-1; 7 bases fit TRBD2. The germline gives CDR1 LGHNA, CDR2 YSLEER. The CDR3 extends over 15 amino acids. J lost 4 bases, V lost 3 bases, and 6 bases had no gene match. The CDR3 sequence is CASSQGEGRYNEQFF. Here the CDR3 DNA reads TGCGCCAGCAGCCAGGGGGAGGGCCGGTACAATGAGCAGTTCTTC.

The genes are TRBV7-9 and TRBJ2-7; TRBD1 is a possible D gene (5 bases). With the DNA end fitting TRBJ2-5 better, the J assignment may be wrong. The germline gives CDR1 SEHNR, CDR2 FQNEAQ (reference sequence). The length of the CDR3 is 16 residues. The chain's CDR3 is CASSATMTVAQETQYF. In DNA, the CDR3 is TGTGCCAGCAGCGCAACTATGACAGTGGCCCAAGAGACCCAGTACTTC.